What follows describes a single T cell receptor (beta chain). Its specificity is unknown. Any gene name here is a mouse gene name. The observed sequence ends 1 residue before the CDR3 terminus, with the missing tail filled in from the germline J gene. This sample is part of a study of tissue T cells after allogeneic stem cell transplantation. Regarding the study as a whole: The study did not identify alloreactive or antigen-specific tissue TCRs, and some clones might be persisting host cells.

Only in-frame clones appear in the TCRdb table, and some are missing; sequencing was by immunoSEQ multiplex PCR. The repertoire holds about 48,000 clones, around 72% seen once, with 0.5% to 0.65% in the top ten. V lost 5 bases to trimming and J lost 0 bases; unmatched junction nucleotides: 9. Per the germline V gene, CDR1 is NSHNY and CDR2 is SYGAGN. This CDR3 has 17 amino acids. The chain uses TRBV13-1 and TRBJ2-7; 12 bases are shared with TRBD2. The sequencing input was sorted cells pooled from one or two spleens. The sequence came from a pool of C57BL/6 mice in good health. The DNA read from the CDR3 is TGTGCCAGCAGCCTCGGGACTGGGGGGAGGAGCTCCTATGAACAGTAC. Translating gives CASSLGTGGRSSYEQY. The full CDR3 reads CASSLGTGGRSSYEQYF.